The 18 T cell receptor beta chains below all came from one sample that was sequenced in a study of glioma-infiltrating T cells after dendritic cell vaccination. Here immunoSEQ multiplex PCR was the method, and the copy in TCRdb shows in-frame clones only, minus some. The sample holds more than 60,000 clones, more than 75% seen once. The specimen comprised blood, sampled before dendritic cell vaccination. Receptor source: a human donor with glioblastoma.

Regarding this clone: The missing conserved phenylalanine or tryptophan at the end of this CDR3 makes a read error likely. Because the CDR3's place on the DNA is in doubt, the DNA is left out and the CDR3 is given as listed by TCRdb. V usage is TRBV4-2 and J usage is TRBJ1-1. The CDR3 totals 11 residues, both ends included. From germline, CDR1 is LGHNA and CDR2 YNFKEQ. The CDR3 loop is CASSQDLARIL.

The J gene is TRBJ2-7, the V gene TRBV28, with D maybe TRBD1 (6 bases). This CDR3 has 13 amino acids. Trimming shortened V by 3 bases and J by 0 bases, and 6 bases separated the two germline ends. Germline assignment: CDR1 MDHEN and CDR2 SYDVKM. In nucleotides, the CDR3 is TGTGCCAGCAGTTTGACAGGCTCCTACGAGCAGTACTTC. This gives the protein CASSLTGSYEQYF.

The chain joins TRBV5-8 to TRBJ2-7; 7 nucleotides match TRBD1. Germline CDR1 SGHTS, CDR2 YDEGEE. CDR3 length: 13 amino acids. The trim removed 4 bases at V and 1 base at J, leaving 2 bases unmatched. The CDR3 region is CASSKGQSYEQYF. CDR3 DNA sequence: TGTGCCAGCAGCAAGGGACAGTCCTACGAGCAGTACTTC.

The chain is built from TRBV6-5 and TRBJ1-1; weak D call: TRBD1 (5 bases). With 2 bases removed from V and 5 bases from J, the gap between germline ends came to 12 bases. Per the germline V gene, CDR1 is MNHEY and CDR2 is SVGAGI. The CDR3 totals 14 residues. The CDR3 DNA follows: TGTGCCAGCAGTTACGGCCAGGGTGTTACTGAAGCTTTCTTT. Translation: CASSYGQGVTEAFF.

The V and J genes are TRBV30 and TRBJ1-4; no definite D call. The CDR3 is 15 amino acids. V lost 4 bases and J lost 0, with 12 bases in between. Germline CDR1 and CDR2: GTSNPN and SVGIG (reference sequence). CDR3 coding DNA: TGTGCCTGGACCTTAGAACCGGCAACTAATGAAAAACTGTTTTTT. Translation: CAWTLEPATNEKLFF.

The chain has TRBV11-2 and TRBJ2-1; a weak D match, TRBD1 (5 bases). The CDR3 loop spans 18 amino acids. Trimming pared 5 bases from V and 0 bases from J, leaving 20 bases between. Germline CDR1 and CDR2: SGHAT and FQNNGV. The CDR3 spells CASSPNLLRGRSYNEQFF. CDR3 DNA sequence: TGTGCCAGCAGCCCAAACCTTCTTAGGGGCCGCTCCTACAATGAGCAGTTCTTC. Filled out from reference TRBV11-2 and TRBJ2-1, the complete variable domain reads EAGVAQSPRYKIIEKRQSVAFWCNPISGHATLYWYQQILGQGPKLLIQFQNNGVVDDSQLPKDRFSAERLKGVDSTLKIQPAKLEDSAVYLCASSPNLLRGRSYNEQFFGPGTRLTVL.

Only a few counts were recorded for this clone. The rearrangement links TRBV6-5 to TRBJ1-1, with 10 bases fitting TRBD1. Per the germline V gene, CDR1 is MNHEY and CDR2 is SVGAGI. This CDR3 region has 14 residues. The V gene end was trimmed by 6 bases and the J gene end by 8 bases; junction bases not matched to a gene: 9. CDR3 nucleotide sequence: TGTGCCAGCAGAGCGACAGGGGGCGCCCGGGAAGCTTTCTTT. It specifies CASRATGGAREAFF.

The count of this clone is one. This chain uses TRBV6-1 with TRBJ1-2; 8 nucleotides align to TRBD1. The V segment lost 0 bases and the J segment 4 bases; nucleotides outside the gene matches: 7. CDR1 and CDR2 from the germline V gene are MNHNS and SASEGT. The CDR3 consists of 16 residues. The CDR3: CASSEALQGGSYGYTF. The CDR3 bases are TGTGCCAGCAGTGAAGCGCTACAGGGGGGCAGCTATGGCTACACCTTC.

V usage is TRBV5-1 and J usage is TRBJ2-5; the D gene is possibly TRBD1 (5 bases). The J call may not be correct, given that the DNA end is closer to TRBJ2-7. This CDR3 is built from 14 residues. Germline CDR1 is SGHRS and CDR2 is YFSETQ. The CDR3 sequence: CASSFLGQGYEQYF. The CDR3 DNA is TGCGCCAGCAGCTTCCTTGGGCAGGGATACGAGCAGTACTTC.

The V gene is TRBV29-1, the J gene TRBJ2-3, with D maybe TRBD1 (6 bases). CDR3 length equals 15 residues. Germline loops: CDR1 SQVTM, CDR2 ANQGSEA. V dropped 6 bases and J dropped 4 bases, with 20 bases sitting between them. CDR3 sequence (DNA): TGCAGCGTAGAACACAGGGCCTCGAATCCAGATACGCAGTATTTT. The encoded protein is CSVEHRASNPDTQYF.

Regarding this clone: An end of the junction does not agree with germline; a read error may underlie this. The J gene is TRBJ2-3, the V gene TRBV7-6, with TRBD2 matching over 9 bases. The CDR3 spans 15 residues. Per germline, CDR1 SGHVS and CDR2 FNYEAQ. The chain's CDR3 is CASSSTGTSRDTQYF. The CDR3 region has the DNA TGTGCCAGCAGCTCGACCGGGACTAGCAGAGATACGCAGTATTTT.

The gene calls are TRBV28 and TRBJ2-7; 8 nucleotides match TRBD2. The junction had 4 bases not matched to a gene; V was cut back by 3 bases and J by 3 bases. CDR1 and CDR2 (germline): MDHEN, SYDVKM. The CDR3 contains 14 residues. CDR3 region: CASSLRGAVYEQYF. CDR3 bases: TGTGCCAGCAGTTTGCGGGGGGCGGTCTACGAGCAGTACTTC. The complete variable domain, with remaining parts taken from reference TRBV28 and TRBJ2-7, reads DVKVTQSSRYLVKRTGEKVFLECVQDMDHENMFWYRQDPGLGLRLIYFSYDVKMKEKGDIPEGYSVSREKKERFSLILESASTNQTSMYLCASSLRGAVYEQYFGPGTRLTVT.

The chain recombines TRBV11-2 with TRBJ2-1; 12 bases map to TRBD2. The CDR3 totals 16 residues. CDR1 is SGHAT, CDR2 FQNNGV, per germline. Unmatched junction bases numbered 4, after V lost 4 bases and J lost 3 bases. CDR3 nucleotides: TGTGCCAGCAGCTCGGGACTAGCGGGTATCTACAATGAGCAGTTCTTC. The encoded protein is CASSSGLAGIYNEQFF.

This clone was counted only a few times. The chain is built from TRBV7-8 and TRBJ2-5; 10 nucleotides match TRBD2. J gave up 2 bases and V 5 bases, and 8 bases lay outside the gene matches. CDR1 and CDR2 (germline): SGHVS, FQNEAQ. The CDR3 covers 16 residues. The CDR3 sequence is CASSPLGAGGQETQYF. CDR3 in DNA: TGTGCCAGCAGCCCGCTAGGAGCGGGGGGGCAAGAGACCCAGTACTTC.

This chain joins TRBV9 and TRBJ2-1; 15 bases are a match to TRBD2. After removal of 4 bases from V and 2 bases from J, the junction contained 7 bases not matched to a gene. There are 18 residues in the CDR3. The germline CDR1 and CDR2 sequences are SGDLS and YYNGEE. The CDR3, as DNA: TGTGCCAGCAGCCTTCGGACTAGCGGGGGGGCAGCCTACAATGAGCAGTTCTTC. It encodes CASSLRTSGGAAYNEQFF.

The genes are TRBV6-1 and TRBJ1-2; D remains unclear. Germline CDR1 is MNHNS and CDR2 is SASEGT. This CDR3 region has 13 residues. V lost 2 bases and J 4 bases, leaving 8 bases between the germline ends. Here the CDR3 reads CASSEPGIYGYTF. The CDR3 DNA follows: TGTGCCAGCAGTGAACCAGGCATCTATGGCTACACCTTC.

The chain recombines TRBV6-5 with TRBJ2-1; D may be TRBD2 (6 bases). V was shortened by 5 bases and J by 4 bases, with 9 bases between the two germline ends. This CDR3 is built from 13 residues. Germline V gene sequence: CDR1 MNHEY, CDR2 SVGAGI. Here the CDR3 reads CASSPGTYNEQFF. CDR3 coding DNA: TGTGCCAGCAGTCCCGGGACTTACAATGAGCAGTTCTTC.

There are a few counts of this clone. The chain carries TRBV19 and TRBJ2-5; TRBD1 aligns across 7 bases. The germline CDR1 and CDR2 sequences are LNHDA and SQIVND (reference sequence). V shed 6 bases and J 5 bases; nucleotides not matched to a gene: 15. The CDR3 is 16 residues long. CDR3 protein: CASSSTWTGGFETQYF. Here the CDR3 DNA reads TGTGCCAGTAGCTCCACCTGGACAGGCGGCTTCGAGACCCAGTACTTC. The variable domain in full, with the rest retrieved from reference TRBV19 and TRBJ2-5, is DGGITQSPKYLFRKEGQNVTLSCEQNLNHDAMYWYRQDPGQGLRLIYYSQIVNDFQKGDIAEGYSVSREKKESFPLTVTSAQKNPTAFYLCASSSTWTGGFETQYFGPGTRLLVL.